This TCR beta chain appears in the sequencing data of a study of somatic mutations in cytotoxic T cells in rheumatoid arthritis. Study results and limitations: The largest CD8+ clone made up over 20% of CD8+ cells in 8 of 65 patients.

Germline CDR1 and CDR2: SNHLY and FYNNEI. The CDR3 is made up of 15 amino acids. V was clipped by 6 bases and J by 5 bases; unmatched bases: 11. Profiled with immunoSEQ multiplex PCR; TCRdb holds only in-frame clones, not every one. The top ten clones hold about a fifth of a sample with 15,000 to 20,000 clones, around 67% of them seen once. A remark on this clone: Its target is unknown.

The sequence was obtained from a woman aged 60-75 years in good health. Sequencing used CD8+ T cells sorted from blood. This chain connects TRBV2 to TRBJ1-2; 8 bases are a match to TRBD1. For the CDR3, the DNA is TGTGCCAGCAGCGCAGACGGACAGGGCGCATATGGCTACACCTTC. Encoded protein: CASSADGQGAYGYTF.